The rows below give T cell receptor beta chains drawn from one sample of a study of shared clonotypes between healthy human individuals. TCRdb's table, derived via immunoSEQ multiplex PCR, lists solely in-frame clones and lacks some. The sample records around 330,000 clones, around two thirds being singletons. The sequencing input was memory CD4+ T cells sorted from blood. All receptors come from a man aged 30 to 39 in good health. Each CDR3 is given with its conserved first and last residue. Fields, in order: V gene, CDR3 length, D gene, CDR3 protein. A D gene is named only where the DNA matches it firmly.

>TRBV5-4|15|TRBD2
CASSLFGRSSYEQYF
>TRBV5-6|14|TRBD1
CASSLPGQSYEQYF
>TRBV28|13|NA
CASSLQYSYEQYF
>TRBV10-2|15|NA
CASSSGGSPGNTIYF
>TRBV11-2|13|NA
CASSPGQPTEAFF
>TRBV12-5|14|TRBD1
CASGLGTGQETQYF
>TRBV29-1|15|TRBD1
CSVELRDRGGNTIYF
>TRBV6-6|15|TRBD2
CASRVLAGPGETQYF
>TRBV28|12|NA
CASSLTGVGYTF
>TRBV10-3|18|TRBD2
CAISESAGGPLGPYEQYF
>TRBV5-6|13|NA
CASSSRAGNTIYF
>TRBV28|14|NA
CASSRGGSYNEQFF
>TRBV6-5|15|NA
CASSYRTPSTDTQYF
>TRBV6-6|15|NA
CASTNGGFKTGELFF
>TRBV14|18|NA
CASSQAEFSASEIYGYTF
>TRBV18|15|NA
CASSLGRSGHNEQFF
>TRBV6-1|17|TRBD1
CASSVSGRGQGAYEQYF
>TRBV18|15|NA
CASSPRRAGLETQYF
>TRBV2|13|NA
CASRWTVLKTQYF
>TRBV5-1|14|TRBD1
CASSGGQGSGEQFF
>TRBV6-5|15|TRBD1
CASSYSGQGRSGYTF
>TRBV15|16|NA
CATSRGLRLGQETQYF
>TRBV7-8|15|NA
CASSLAVTSTDTQYF
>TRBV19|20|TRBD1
CASSSPGLGQGNSGANVLTF
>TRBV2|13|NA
CASSEFFADEQFF
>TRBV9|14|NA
CASSVEASLETQYF
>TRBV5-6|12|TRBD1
CASSLQGDGYTF
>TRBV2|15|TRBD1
CASSTGTGHHQPQHF
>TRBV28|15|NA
CASSSLGSGANVLTF
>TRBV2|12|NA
CASSGQPYEQYF
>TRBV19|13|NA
CASTRGGTYEQYF
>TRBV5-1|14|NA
CASSPLGATSPLHF
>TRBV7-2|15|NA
CASTLAAAAYNEQFF
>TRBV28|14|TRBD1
CASRLRGGKNTQYF
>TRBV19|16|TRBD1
CASSAQGGTGAQPQHF
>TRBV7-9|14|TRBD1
CASSRGQGGETQYF
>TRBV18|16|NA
CASSPIDSPTYNEQFF
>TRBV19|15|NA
CASSLGRPDLYGYTF
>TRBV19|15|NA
CASSISAVGNYEQYF
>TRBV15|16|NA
CATSRPLGGTYNEQFF
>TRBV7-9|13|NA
CASSPTVGYGYTF
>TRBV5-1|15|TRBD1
CASSSSTGVSYEQYF
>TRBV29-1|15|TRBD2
CSVDDWRENPGELFF
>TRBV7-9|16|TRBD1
CASSLMGTGVAGELFF
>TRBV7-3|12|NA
CASSIRRSAAFF
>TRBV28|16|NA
CASTPLLFRLNTEAFF
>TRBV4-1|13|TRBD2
CASSQREGYEQYF
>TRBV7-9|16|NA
CASSLALHSGNTEAFF
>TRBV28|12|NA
CASSLDRRGYTF
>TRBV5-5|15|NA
CASTRGFEALNEQFF
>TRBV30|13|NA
CAWSVQGVSEQYF
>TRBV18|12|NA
CASSPSAETQYF
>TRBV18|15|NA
CASSEARAIQGLAFF
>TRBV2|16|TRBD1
CASNRGQGSQHYGYTF
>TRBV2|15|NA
CASRPLAVYQETQYF
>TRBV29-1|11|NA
CSVDSEETQYF
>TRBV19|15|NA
CASRTDQTNTGELFF
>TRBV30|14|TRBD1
CAWRPPGQVREQFF
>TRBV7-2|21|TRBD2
CASSLAVGTSGSGIGGHEQFF
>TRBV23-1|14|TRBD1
CASSPPQGGRRQYF